This entry concerns a single TCR beta chain. The data were taken from a study of blood T cell repertoires in COVID-19. Study summary: Acute and convalescent COVID-19 samples came from the United States, Italy and Spain.

Original methodology: Reference gene primer amplification gave nucleated cell count estimates. Some clones are missing from TCRdb's copy, which holds only in-frame ones; the method was immunoSEQ multiplex PCR. The V and J calls and clone size are taken from that table; D and trimming were inferred from the DNA. The sample has 74,000 or so clones; approximately 88% are singletons. V dropped 9 bases and J dropped 6 bases, with 21 bases sitting between them. The CDR3 spans 15 residues. Germline CDR1 reads MGHRA; CDR2 reads YSYEKL. The rearrangement links TRBV4-1 to TRBJ2-1, with a weak D call TRBD2 (7 bases). The sequenced sample was peripheral blood. The source is a human donor in a cohort sampled during active COVID-19. CDR3 nucleotides: TGCGCCAGTTGGAGGGGGGAGGGGGTAAGCAATGAGCAGTTCTTC. It codes for CASWRGEGVSNEQFF.